These 24 T cell receptor beta chains originate from one sample sequenced in a study of cytomegalovirus exposure and HLA in healthy donors. Primers for the PCR totalled 60 Vbeta and 13 Jbeta. Only in-frame clones appear in the TCRdb table, and some are missing; sequencing was by immunoSEQ multiplex PCR. Among around 100,000 clones, about 70% were seen once, and the ten largest hold 4% to 5.5%. Source material: PBMCs. The receptors derive from a young man in good health and CMV-seropositive.

This rearrangement joins TRBV5-6 to TRBJ2-3; 10 nucleotides align to TRBD1. CDR1 is SGHDT and CDR2 is YYEEEE in the germline V gene. This CDR3 spans 15 amino acids. V gave up 6 bases and J gave up 7 bases; unmatched junction bases: 11. CDR3 DNA sequence: TGTGCCAGCACCCACATGGGACAGGGGAAAAATACGCAGTATTTT. Translation gives CASTHMGQGKNTQYF.

V gene TRBV4-1 combines with J gene TRBJ2-6; 7 nucleotides line up with TRBD1. Trimming took 5 bases from V and 2 from J; bases not matched to a gene: 6. CDR1 and CDR2 (germline): MGHRA, YSYEKL. The CDR3 loop spans 16 amino acids. CDR3 in DNA: TGCGCCAGCAGCTCCCGCGACAGGGCTGGGGCCAACGTCCTGACTTTC. Its translation: CASSSRDRAGANVLTF.

The gene calls are TRBV5-4 and TRBJ1-6; D uncertain. Trimming cost V 4 bases and J 0 bases, with 14 bases left between them. The CDR3 contains 17 residues. Germline V lookup: CDR1 SGHNT, CDR2 YYREEE (reference sequence). Written as DNA, the CDR3 is TGTGCCAGCAGCATGGACGGGTTAAGCTCCTATAATTCACCCCTCCACTTT. Its translation is CASSMDGLSSYNSPLHF.

This clone occurred a few times. CDR3 sequence reads: CASSYSTRGNTIYF. CDR3 bases: TGTGCCAGCAGTTACTCAACCAGGGGAAACACCATATATTTT. This rearrangement joins TRBV6-6 to TRBJ1-3, with D unclear. CDR1 is MNHNY and CDR2 is SVGAGI in the germline V gene (reference sequence). V gave up 0 bases and J gave up 4 bases, with 7 bases separating them. CDR3 length equals 14 residues.

In DNA, the CDR3 is TGTGCCAGCAGTGGCGGACTAGCGGGGGGGTTTAGAGATACGCAGTATTTT. This sequence encodes CASSGGLAGGFRDTQYF. The gene calls are TRBV2 and TRBJ2-3; the match to TRBD2 covers 15 bases. This CDR3 region has 17 residues. In germline, CDR1 is SNHLY, CDR2 FYNNEI. V shed 4 bases, J shed 5 bases, and the junction held 7 bases outside the gene matches.

This clone was counted between two and nine times. In DNA form, the CDR3 reads TGTGCCAGCAGTAGGGACTTCGTGGGGGAGCAGTACTTC. Translating gives CASSRDFVGEQYF. The rearrangement uses TRBV6-5 and TRBJ2-7; D possibly corresponds to TRBD2 (6 bases). The germline V and J ends were trimmed by 5 bases and 7 bases, with 15 bases remaining between them. CDR1 and CDR2 (germline): MNHEY, SVGAGI. The CDR3 covers 13 residues.

The chain couples TRBV5-4 to TRBJ1-5, with D unclear. Germline lookup yields CDR1 SGHNT and CDR2 YYREEE (reference sequence). Between the trimmed V and J ends, which lost 2 bases and 1 base, there was a span of 13 bases. The CDR3 consists of 16 residues. The CDR3 sequence is CASSFGGQISNQPQHF. The CDR3 nucleotides are TGTGCCAGCAGCTTTGGAGGCCAAATCAGCAATCAGCCCCAGCATTTT.

The V and J genes are TRBV19 and TRBJ2-5; D is possibly TRBD1 (7 bases). The closer fit of TRBJ2-7 to the DNA end suggests the J call may be wrong. CDR1 and CDR2 from the germline V gene are LNHDA and SQIVND (reference sequence). The CDR3 runs to 14 residues. The CDR3 region is CASSPGGTGYEQYF. CDR3 coding DNA: TGTGCCAGTAGTCCAGGGGGGACGGGGTACGAGCAGTACTTC.

This chain connects TRBV30 to TRBJ1-1; possible D gene TRBD1, 6 bases. The V gene lost 0 bases and the J gene lost 0 bases, with 14 bases spanning the gap. Germline CDR1 is GTSNPN and CDR2 is SVGIG (reference sequence). This CDR3 contains 16 residues. The CDR3 coding sequence is TGTGCCTGGAGTGTACCCCGGGACACTATGAACACTGAAGCTTTCTTT. This encodes CAWSVPRDTMNTEAFF.

The chain couples TRBV7-6 to TRBJ2-1, with D maybe TRBD1 (6 bases). Germline-derived CDR1 and CDR2 are SGHVS and FNYEAQ. The CDR3 totals 15 residues. V was cut by 5 bases and J by 1 base, with 12 bases left in between. In DNA, the CDR3 is TGTGCCAGCAGCGCCAGGGGTGGATCCTACAATGAGCAGTTCTTC. It is translated as CASSARGGSYNEQFF.

This chain links TRBV5-1 with TRBJ1-5; D is ambiguous. The V end was cut by 0 bases, the J end by 4 bases, with 11 bases between. The germline CDR1 and CDR2 sequences are SGHRS and YFSETQ. This CDR3 is 15 amino acids long. CDR3 sequence: CASSLGGSENQPQHF. In DNA, the CDR3 is TGCGCCAGCAGCTTGGGCGGCAGCGAAAATCAGCCCCAGCATTTT.

This sequence joins TRBV12-5 and TRBJ1-2; 8 bases fit TRBD1. Germline V lookup: CDR1 LGHNT, CDR2 FRNRAP. The ends lost 3 bases at V and 7 bases at J; junction bases unmatched: 7. The CDR3 is made up of 14 amino acids. The DNA for the CDR3 is TGTGCTAGTGGTTTAGCTGGACAGGGACGTGGCTACACCTTC. It encodes CASGLAGQGRGYTF.

This clone has only one observation. J is TRBJ1-6 and V is TRBV28, with a weak D call TRBD1 (5 bases). V was trimmed by 5 bases and J by 7 bases, leaving 12 bases between them. Per germline, CDR1 MDHEN and CDR2 SYDVKM. This CDR3 region has 14 residues. CDR3 protein: CASSPAGPNSPLHF. CDR3 sequence (DNA): TGTGCCAGCAGTCCGGCGGGGCCAAATTCACCCCTCCACTTT.

The chain carries TRBV7-9 and TRBJ1-6; D gene uncertain. V was pared by 2 bases and J by 7 bases, with 9 bases between. The CDR3 loop spans 14 amino acids. Germline V gene sequence: CDR1 SEHNR, CDR2 FQNEAQ (reference sequence). The CDR3 spells CASSLLTANSPLHF. CDR3 coding DNA: TGTGCCAGCAGCTTACTCACAGCAAATTCACCCCTCCACTTT.

The chain recombines TRBV6-5 with TRBJ1-5; no reliable D call. The V gene lost 5 bases and the J gene lost 6 bases, with 14 bases spanning the gap. The CDR3 covers 14 residues. CDR1 is MNHEY, CDR2 SVGAGI, per germline. In nucleotides, the CDR3 is TGTGCCAGCAGTGATGGAGAATTCAGTCAGCCCCAGCATTTT. This translates into CASSDGEFSQPQHF.

This clone has more than one count but fewer than ten. This chain links TRBV10-3 with TRBJ2-3; TRBD2 agrees at 11 bases. Losses at the gene ends were 3 bases for V and 1 base for J; bases not matched to a gene: 3. The CDR3 sequence is 16 residues long. The germline CDR1 and CDR2 sequences are ENHRY and SYGVKD. The CDR3: CAISDLAGGRTDTQYF. CDR3 nucleotide sequence: TGTGCCATCAGTGACCTAGCGGGGGGTCGCACAGATACGCAGTATTTT.

This clone was seen more than once but under ten times. V is TRBV5-1 and J is TRBJ1-1; perhaps TRBD1 as D (5 bases). V was cut by 4 bases and J by 1 base, with 14 bases left in between. The CDR3 is made up of 15 amino acids. CDR1 is SGHRS and CDR2 is YFSETQ in the germline V gene. CDR3 residues: CASSAQGWGNTEAFF. Here the CDR3 DNA reads TGCGCCAGCAGCGCGCAGGGTTGGGGGAACACTGAAGCTTTCTTT. The full variable domain, completed using reference TRBV5-1 and TRBJ1-1, is KAGVTQTPRYLIKTRGQQVTLSCSPISGHRSVSWYQQTPGQGLQFLFEYFSETQRNKGNFPGRFSGRQFSNSRSEMNVSTLELGDSALYLCASSAQGWGNTEAFFGQGTRLTVV.

V and J are TRBV10-3 and TRBJ2-5; TRBD2 aligns across 10 bases. The end of the DNA aligns better with TRBJ2-7, so the J call may be wrong. The CDR3 totals 15 residues. Germline V gene lookup returns CDR1 ENHRY and CDR2 SYGVKD. The CDR3 loop reads CAISLSGGKMYEQYF. CDR3 coding DNA: TGTGCCATCAGCCTTAGCGGGGGGAAGATGTACGAGCAGTACTTC.

The chain couples TRBV6-5 to TRBJ2-7; no firm D call. The CDR3 is made up of 14 amino acids. V dropped 2 bases and J dropped 0 bases, with 8 bases sitting between them. Looked up from germline, CDR1 is MNHEY and CDR2 is SVGAGI. The CDR3 nucleotides read TGTGCCAGCAGTTACCAACGAGGCTCCTACGAGCAGTACTTC. Protein sequence: CASSYQRGSYEQYF.

CDR3 DNA sequence: TGTGCCAGCTCACCCACGGCAGGGGTAAGCCAAGAGACCCAGTACTTC. Translation gives CASSPTAGVSQETQYF. This rearrangement joins TRBV18 to TRBJ2-5; D is possibly TRBD1 (6 bases). The CDR3 runs to 16 residues. Germline V gives CDR1 KGHSH, CDR2 LQKENI. Trimming cost V 3 bases and J 1 base, with 15 bases left between them.

The rearrangement uses TRBV28 and TRBJ1-2; D call uncertain. Germline V CDR1 and CDR2: MDHEN, SYDVKM. Trimming cost V 1 base and J 4 bases, with 16 bases left between them. The CDR3 covers 16 residues. CDR3 in DNA: TGTGCCAGCAGTTTATCTCTCCATGCGGGCCCCTATGGCTACACCTTC. It yields the protein CASSLSLHAGPYGYTF.

This chain connects TRBV5-4 to TRBJ2-2; TRBD1 matches 8 bases. The germline V gene encodes CDR1 SGHNT and CDR2 YYREEE (reference sequence). This CDR3 has 16 amino acids. The V and J ends lost 3 bases and 4 bases, in that order; junction bases with no gene match: 8. The CDR3 DNA reads as TGTGCCAGCAGCTGGGCAGGACAGGGTGTCACCGGGGAGCTGTTTTTT. It codes for CASSWAGQGVTGELFF.

The V and J genes are TRBV5-4 and TRBJ2-5, with TRBD1 as a possible D gene (5 bases). In germline, CDR1 is SGHNT, CDR2 YYREEE (reference sequence). The CDR3 length is 13 residues. Trimming shortened V by 0 bases and J by 5 bases, and 8 bases separated the two germline ends. CDR3 bases: TGTGCCAGCAGCTTGGCCAGGGCGGAGACCCAGTACTTC. Translating gives CASSLARAETQYF.

This sequence joins TRBV2 and TRBJ2-7; D is unresolved. This CDR3 spans 14 amino acids. Germline values: CDR1 SNHLY, CDR2 FYNNEI. Trimming removed 11 bases at V and 3 bases at J, with 20 bases between. CDR3 loop: CASVFGLTNYEQYF. The CDR3 nucleotides are TGTGCCTCCGTCTTTGGGCTCACCAACTACGAGCAGTACTTC.